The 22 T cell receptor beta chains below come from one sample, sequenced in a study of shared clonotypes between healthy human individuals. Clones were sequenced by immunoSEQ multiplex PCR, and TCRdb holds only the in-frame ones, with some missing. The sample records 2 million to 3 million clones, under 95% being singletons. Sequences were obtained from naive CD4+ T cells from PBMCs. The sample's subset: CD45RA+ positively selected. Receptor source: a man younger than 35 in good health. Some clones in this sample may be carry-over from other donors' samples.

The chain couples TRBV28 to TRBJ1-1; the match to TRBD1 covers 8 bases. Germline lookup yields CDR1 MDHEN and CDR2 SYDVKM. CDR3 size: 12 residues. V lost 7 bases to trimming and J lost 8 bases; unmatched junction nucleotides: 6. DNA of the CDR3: TGTGCCAGCACCCTCCGGGACAGGGAAGCTTTCTTT. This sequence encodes CASTLRDREAFF.

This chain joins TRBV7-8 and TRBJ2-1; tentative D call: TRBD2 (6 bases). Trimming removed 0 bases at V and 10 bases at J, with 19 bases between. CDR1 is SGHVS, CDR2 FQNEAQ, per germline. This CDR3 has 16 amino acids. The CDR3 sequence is CASSLARREYRGEQFF. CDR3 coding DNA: TGTGCCAGCAGCTTAGCCCGACGGGAGTACCGCGGGGAGCAGTTCTTC.

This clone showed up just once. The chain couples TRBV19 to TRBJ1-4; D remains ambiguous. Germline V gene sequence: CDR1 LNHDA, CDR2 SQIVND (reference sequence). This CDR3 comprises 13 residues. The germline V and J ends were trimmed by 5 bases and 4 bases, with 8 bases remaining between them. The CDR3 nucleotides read TGTGCCAGTAGTGCAGTGTATAATGAAAAACTGTTTTTT. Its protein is CASSAVYNEKLFF.

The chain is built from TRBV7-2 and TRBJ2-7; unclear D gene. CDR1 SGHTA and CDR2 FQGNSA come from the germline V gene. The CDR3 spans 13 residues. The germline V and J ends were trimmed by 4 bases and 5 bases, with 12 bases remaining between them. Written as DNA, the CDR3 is TGTGCCAGCAGCTCGAACCGTCGAAACGAGCAGTACTTC. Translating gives CASSSNRRNEQYF.

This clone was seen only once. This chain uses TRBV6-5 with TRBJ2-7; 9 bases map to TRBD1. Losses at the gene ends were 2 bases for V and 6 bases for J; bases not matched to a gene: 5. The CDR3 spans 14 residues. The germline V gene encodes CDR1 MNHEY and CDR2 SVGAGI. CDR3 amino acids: CASSYNRGQGEQYF. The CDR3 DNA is TGTGCCAGCAGTTACAACAGGGGGCAGGGCGAGCAGTACTTC.

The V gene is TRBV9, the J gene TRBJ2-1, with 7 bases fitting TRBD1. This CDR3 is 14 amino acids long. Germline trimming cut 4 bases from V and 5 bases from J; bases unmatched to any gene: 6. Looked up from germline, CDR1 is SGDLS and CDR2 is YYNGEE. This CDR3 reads CASSPRQGNNEQFF. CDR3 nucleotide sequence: TGTGCCAGCAGCCCTCGACAGGGAAACAATGAGCAGTTCTTC.

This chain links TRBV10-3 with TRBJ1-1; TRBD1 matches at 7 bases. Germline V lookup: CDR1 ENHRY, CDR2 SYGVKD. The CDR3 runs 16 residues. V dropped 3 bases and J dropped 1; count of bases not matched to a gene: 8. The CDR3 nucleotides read TGTGCCATCAGTGAAACCGTGACAGGGCGGAACACTGAAGCTTTCTTT. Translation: CAISETVTGRNTEAFF.

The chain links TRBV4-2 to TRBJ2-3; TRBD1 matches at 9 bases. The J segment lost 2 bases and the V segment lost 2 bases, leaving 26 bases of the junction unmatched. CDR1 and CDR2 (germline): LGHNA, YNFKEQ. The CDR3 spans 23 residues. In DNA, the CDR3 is TGTGCCAGCAGCCAATATAAGGGGTTCGTGGGGACAGGGTTTGACCCGCTCACAGATACGCAGTATTTT. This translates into CASSQYKGFVGTGFDPLTDTQYF.

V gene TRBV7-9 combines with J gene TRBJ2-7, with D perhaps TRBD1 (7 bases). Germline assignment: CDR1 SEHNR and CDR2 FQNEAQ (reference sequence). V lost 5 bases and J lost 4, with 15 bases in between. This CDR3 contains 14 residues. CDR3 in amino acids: CASSRQGGGYEQYF. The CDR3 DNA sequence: TGTGCCAGCAGCCGACAGGGAGGCGGTTACGAGCAGTACTTC.

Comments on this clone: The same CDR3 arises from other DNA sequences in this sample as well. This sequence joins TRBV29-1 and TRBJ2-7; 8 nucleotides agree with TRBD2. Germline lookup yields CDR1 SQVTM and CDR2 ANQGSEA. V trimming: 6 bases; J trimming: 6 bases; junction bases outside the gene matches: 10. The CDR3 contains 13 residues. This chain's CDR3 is CSVGTSSTSEQYF. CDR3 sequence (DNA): TGCAGCGTAGGGACTAGTTCCACTAGCGAGCAGTACTTC.

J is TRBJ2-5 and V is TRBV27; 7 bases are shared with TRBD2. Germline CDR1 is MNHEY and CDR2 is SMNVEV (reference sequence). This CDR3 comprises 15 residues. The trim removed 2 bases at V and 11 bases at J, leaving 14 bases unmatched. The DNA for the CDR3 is TGTGCCAGCAGTTTAATCTCTAGCGGAATGTACAAGCAGTACTTC. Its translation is CASSLISSGMYKQYF.

This CDR3 is CASSHSLAVTDTQYF. The CDR3, as DNA: TGTGCCAGCAGCCACTCCCTAGCGGTGACAGATACGCAGTATTTT. J is TRBJ2-3 and V is TRBV6-6; 7 bases align to TRBD2. The CDR3 is 15 amino acids. Unmatched junction bases numbered 9, after V lost 6 bases and J lost 3 bases. In germline, CDR1 is MNHNY, CDR2 SVGAGI (reference sequence).

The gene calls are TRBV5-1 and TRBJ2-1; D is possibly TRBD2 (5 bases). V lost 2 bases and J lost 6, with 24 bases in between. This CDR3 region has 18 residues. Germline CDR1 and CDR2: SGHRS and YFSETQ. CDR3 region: CASSLNAVRDSRGNEQFF. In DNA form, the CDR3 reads TGCGCCAGCAGCTTAAATGCCGTAAGGGATAGTCGGGGCAATGAGCAGTTCTTC.

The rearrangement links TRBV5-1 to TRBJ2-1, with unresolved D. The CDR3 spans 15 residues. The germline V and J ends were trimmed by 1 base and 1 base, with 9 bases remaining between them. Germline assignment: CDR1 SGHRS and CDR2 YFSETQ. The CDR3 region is CASSLNPGSYNEQFF. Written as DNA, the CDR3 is TGCGCCAGCAGCTTGAACCCCGGGTCCTACAATGAGCAGTTCTTC.

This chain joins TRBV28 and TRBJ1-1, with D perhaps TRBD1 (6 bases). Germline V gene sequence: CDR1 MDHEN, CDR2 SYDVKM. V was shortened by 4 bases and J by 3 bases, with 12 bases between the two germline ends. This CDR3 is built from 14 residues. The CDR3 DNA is TGTGCCAGCAGTTGGGCAGGGGCGGACACTGAAGCTTTCTTT. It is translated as CASSWAGADTEAFF. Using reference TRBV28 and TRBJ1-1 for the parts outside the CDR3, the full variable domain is DVKVTQSSRYLVKRTGEKVFLECVQDMDHENMFWYRQDPGLGLRLIYFSYDVKMKEKGDIPEGYSVSREKKERFSLILESASTNQTSMYLCASSWAGADTEAFFGQGTRLTVV.

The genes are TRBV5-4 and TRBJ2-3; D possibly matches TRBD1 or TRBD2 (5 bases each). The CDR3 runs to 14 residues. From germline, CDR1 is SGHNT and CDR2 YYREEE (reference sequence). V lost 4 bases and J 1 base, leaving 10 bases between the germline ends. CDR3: CASSPGTRTDTQYF. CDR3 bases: TGTGCCAGCAGCCCCGGGACCCGCACAGATACGCAGTATTTT.

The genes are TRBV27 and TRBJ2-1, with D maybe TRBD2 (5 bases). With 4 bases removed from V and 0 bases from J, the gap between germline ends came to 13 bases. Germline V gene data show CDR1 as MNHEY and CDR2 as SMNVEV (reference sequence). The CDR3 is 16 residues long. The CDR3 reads CASSSPLRVSYNEQFF. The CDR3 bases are TGTGCCAGCAGTTCGCCTTTGAGGGTCTCCTACAATGAGCAGTTCTTC.

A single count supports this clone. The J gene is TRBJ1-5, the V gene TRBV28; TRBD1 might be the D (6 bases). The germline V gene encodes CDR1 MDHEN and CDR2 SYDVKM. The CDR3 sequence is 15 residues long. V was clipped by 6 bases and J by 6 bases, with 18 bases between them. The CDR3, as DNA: TGTGCCAGCAGCTTGCCGGGACAAGTAAGTCAGCCCCAGCATTTT. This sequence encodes CASSLPGQVSQPQHF.

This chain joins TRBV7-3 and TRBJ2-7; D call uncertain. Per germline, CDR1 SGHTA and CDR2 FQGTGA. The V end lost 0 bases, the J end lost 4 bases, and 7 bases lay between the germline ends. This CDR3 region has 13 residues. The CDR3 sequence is CASSLTNQYEQYF. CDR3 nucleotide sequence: TGTGCCAGCAGCTTAACGAACCAGTACGAGCAGTACTTC. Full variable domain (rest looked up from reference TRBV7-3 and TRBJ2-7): GAGVSQTPSNKVTEKGKYVELRCDPISGHTALYWYRQSLGQGPEFLIYFQGTGAADDSGLPNDRFFAVRPEGSVSTLKIQRTERGDSAVYLCASSLTNQYEQYFGPGTRLTVT.

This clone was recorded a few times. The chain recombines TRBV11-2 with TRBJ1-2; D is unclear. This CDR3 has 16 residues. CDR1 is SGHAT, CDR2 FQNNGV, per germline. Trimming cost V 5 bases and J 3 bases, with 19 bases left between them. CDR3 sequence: CASSPTSRTTHYGYTF. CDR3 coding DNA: TGTGCCAGCAGCCCAACCAGTCGGACCACCCACTATGGCTACACCTTC.

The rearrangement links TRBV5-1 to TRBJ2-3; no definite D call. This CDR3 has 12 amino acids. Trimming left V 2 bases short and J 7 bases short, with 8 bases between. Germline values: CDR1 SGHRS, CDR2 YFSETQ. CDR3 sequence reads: CASSFLGHTQYF. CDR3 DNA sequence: TGCGCCAGCAGCTTCCTCGGACATACGCAGTATTTT.

CDR3 nucleotides: TGCGCCAGCAGCTCGAGACTAGCGGGAGGATCAAGCTCCTACAATGAGCAGTTCTTC. This sequence encodes CASSSRLAGGSSSYNEQFF. The chain joins TRBV5-1 to TRBJ2-1; 13 bases are a match to TRBD2. The CDR3 length is 19 residues. Trimming took 3 bases from V and 0 from J; bases not matched to a gene: 9. Germline loops: CDR1 SGHRS, CDR2 YFSETQ. The full variable domain, completed using reference TRBV5-1 and TRBJ2-1, is KAGVTQTPRYLIKTRGQQVTLSCSPISGHRSVSWYQQTPGQGLQFLFEYFSETQRNKGNFPGRFSGRQFSNSRSEMNVSTLELGDSALYLCASSSRLAGGSSSYNEQFFGPGTRLTVL.